This TCR beta chain was sequenced for a study of OX40 agonist ivuxolimab in advanced cancers. Study background: Every 2 weeks, patients received ivuxolimab intravenously, dosed at 0.01 to 10 mg/kg.

The CDR3 is 11 residues long. Germline values: CDR1 LNHDA, CDR2 SQIVND (reference sequence). V lost 7 bases and J lost 11, with 14 bases in between. The data were produced by immunoSEQ multiplex PCR, yet TCRdb's version contains in-frame clones alone and is incomplete. The profile shows some 64,000 clones, around 90% of them singletons. General study results and limits: Expanded peripheral T cell antigen specificity was not determined.

Systemic immunosuppression or a history of autoimmune disease excluded patients. This clone appeared a few times. As yet, its antigen is unknown. The V gene is TRBV19, the J gene TRBJ1-1; D uncertain. This TCR was sampled from an adult with an advanced solid tumor such as melanoma, head and neck, liver or kidney cancer. The source was CD4+ or CD8+ T cells sorted from blood, collected in a trial of the OX40 agonist ivuxolimab. The CDR3: CASILGGVAFF. As DNA, the CDR3 is TGTGCCAGTATCTTGGGAGGAGTTGCTTTCTTT. Full variable domain (remainder filled in from reference TRBV19 and TRBJ1-1): DGGITQSPKYLFRKEGQNVTLSCEQNLNHDAMYWYRQDPGQGLRLIYYSQIVNDFQKGDIAEGYSVSREKKESFPLTVTSAQKNPTAFYLCASILGGVAFFGQGTRLTVV.